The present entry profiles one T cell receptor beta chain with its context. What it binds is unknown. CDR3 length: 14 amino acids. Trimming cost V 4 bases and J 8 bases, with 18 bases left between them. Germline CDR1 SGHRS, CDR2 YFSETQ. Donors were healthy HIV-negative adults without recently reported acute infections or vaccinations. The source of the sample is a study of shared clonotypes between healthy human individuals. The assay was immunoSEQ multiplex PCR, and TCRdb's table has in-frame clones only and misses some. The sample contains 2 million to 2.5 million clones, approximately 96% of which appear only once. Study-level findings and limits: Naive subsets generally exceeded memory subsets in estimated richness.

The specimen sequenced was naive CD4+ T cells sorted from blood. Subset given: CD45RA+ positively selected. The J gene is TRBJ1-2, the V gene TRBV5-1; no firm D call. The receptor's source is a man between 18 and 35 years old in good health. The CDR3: CASSPFDRGGGYTF. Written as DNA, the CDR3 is TGCGCCAGCAGCCCTTTTGATCGGGGAGGCGGCTACACCTTC.